This T cell receptor beta chain was recorded in a study of molecular identifiers for immune sequencing clone quantification. The V gene end was trimmed by 3 bases and the J gene end by 4 bases; junction bases not matched to a gene: 6. The CDR3 covers 14 residues. Germline-derived CDR1 and CDR2 are LGHNA and YSLEER. Previously described methods and listed TCR primers were used for bulk TCR libraries. One entry per CDR3 protein results from TCRdb running MiXCR on the PCR reads. The sample lists hundreds of thousands of distinct CDR3 sequences, 20% to 25% occurring once. V gene TRBV4-3 combines with J gene TRBJ2-7, with TRBD1 matching over 7 bases. The sequenced sample was naive CD8+ T cells from blood, with Jurkat cell RNA spiked in. Subset in this sample: FACS-sorted CD8+CD4-CCR7+CD45RA+ naive T cells. The source is a human donor in good health. Some libraries in this study had Jurkat cell RNA spiked in. DNA of the CDR3: TGCGCCAGCAGCCAGATTGACAGGGCATACGAGCAGTACTTC. Translation gives CASSQIDRAYEQYF.